The clone carrying this T cell receptor beta chain was observed many times. Time point of the sample: newly diagnosed GD, antithyroid drugs for less than 3 months. Extracted PBMC RNA gave rise to the TCR library. These data are taken from a study of regulatory T cells in long-lasting Graves disease. Arm-PCR with iRepertoire HTBI primers amplified the CDR3 regions for these TCR beta libraries. TCRdb independently ran MiXCR on the multiplex PCR reads; one entry per CDR3 protein. The table records 350,000 to 450,000 distinct CDR3 sequences, approximately 10% of them present only once. The germline V and J ends were trimmed by 4 bases and 2 bases, with 11 bases remaining between them. This CDR3 region has 14 residues. This sample also belongs to another study, concerning T cells in Graves' hyperthyroidism and ophthalmopathy.

This receptor was identified in a woman under 30 with Graves disease. Here the sequenced sample was peripheral blood mononuclear cells (PBMCs), taken at new diagnosis, from a patient treated with antithyroid drugs. The chain recombines TRBV12-3 or TRBV12-4 with TRBJ1-1; TRBD1 is a possible D gene (6 bases). CDR3 DNA: TGTGCCAGCAGTTCGACACAGGGTAACACTGAAGCTTTCTTT. Its protein is CASSSTQGNTEAFF.